This T cell receptor beta chain was retrieved from a study of long-term antiretroviral therapy in people with HIV. Two or more post-ART PBMC samples, plus at least one pre-ART sample, were available for each donor. Each HIV participant was treated in the United States. With survey level as its setting, the immunoSEQ assay was v3.0. Here immunoSEQ multiplex PCR was the method, and the copy in TCRdb shows in-frame clones only, minus some. The sample shows 20,000 to 25,000 clones, 81% of them seen only once. The sample was unsorted PBMCs, taken 0.1 years before starting antiretroviral therapy. This TCR came from a man aged 40-49 years with HIV.

The CDR3: CASSLALQGGEQYF. The CDR3 nucleotides are TGTGCCAGCAGCTTAGCGCTACAGGGTGGGGAGCAGTACTTC. This sequence joins TRBV7-2 and TRBJ2-7; possible D gene TRBD1, 6 bases. Germline V gene lookup returns CDR1 SGHTA and CDR2 FQGNSA. V was clipped by 0 bases and J by 7 bases, with 13 bases between them. This CDR3 contains 14 residues.